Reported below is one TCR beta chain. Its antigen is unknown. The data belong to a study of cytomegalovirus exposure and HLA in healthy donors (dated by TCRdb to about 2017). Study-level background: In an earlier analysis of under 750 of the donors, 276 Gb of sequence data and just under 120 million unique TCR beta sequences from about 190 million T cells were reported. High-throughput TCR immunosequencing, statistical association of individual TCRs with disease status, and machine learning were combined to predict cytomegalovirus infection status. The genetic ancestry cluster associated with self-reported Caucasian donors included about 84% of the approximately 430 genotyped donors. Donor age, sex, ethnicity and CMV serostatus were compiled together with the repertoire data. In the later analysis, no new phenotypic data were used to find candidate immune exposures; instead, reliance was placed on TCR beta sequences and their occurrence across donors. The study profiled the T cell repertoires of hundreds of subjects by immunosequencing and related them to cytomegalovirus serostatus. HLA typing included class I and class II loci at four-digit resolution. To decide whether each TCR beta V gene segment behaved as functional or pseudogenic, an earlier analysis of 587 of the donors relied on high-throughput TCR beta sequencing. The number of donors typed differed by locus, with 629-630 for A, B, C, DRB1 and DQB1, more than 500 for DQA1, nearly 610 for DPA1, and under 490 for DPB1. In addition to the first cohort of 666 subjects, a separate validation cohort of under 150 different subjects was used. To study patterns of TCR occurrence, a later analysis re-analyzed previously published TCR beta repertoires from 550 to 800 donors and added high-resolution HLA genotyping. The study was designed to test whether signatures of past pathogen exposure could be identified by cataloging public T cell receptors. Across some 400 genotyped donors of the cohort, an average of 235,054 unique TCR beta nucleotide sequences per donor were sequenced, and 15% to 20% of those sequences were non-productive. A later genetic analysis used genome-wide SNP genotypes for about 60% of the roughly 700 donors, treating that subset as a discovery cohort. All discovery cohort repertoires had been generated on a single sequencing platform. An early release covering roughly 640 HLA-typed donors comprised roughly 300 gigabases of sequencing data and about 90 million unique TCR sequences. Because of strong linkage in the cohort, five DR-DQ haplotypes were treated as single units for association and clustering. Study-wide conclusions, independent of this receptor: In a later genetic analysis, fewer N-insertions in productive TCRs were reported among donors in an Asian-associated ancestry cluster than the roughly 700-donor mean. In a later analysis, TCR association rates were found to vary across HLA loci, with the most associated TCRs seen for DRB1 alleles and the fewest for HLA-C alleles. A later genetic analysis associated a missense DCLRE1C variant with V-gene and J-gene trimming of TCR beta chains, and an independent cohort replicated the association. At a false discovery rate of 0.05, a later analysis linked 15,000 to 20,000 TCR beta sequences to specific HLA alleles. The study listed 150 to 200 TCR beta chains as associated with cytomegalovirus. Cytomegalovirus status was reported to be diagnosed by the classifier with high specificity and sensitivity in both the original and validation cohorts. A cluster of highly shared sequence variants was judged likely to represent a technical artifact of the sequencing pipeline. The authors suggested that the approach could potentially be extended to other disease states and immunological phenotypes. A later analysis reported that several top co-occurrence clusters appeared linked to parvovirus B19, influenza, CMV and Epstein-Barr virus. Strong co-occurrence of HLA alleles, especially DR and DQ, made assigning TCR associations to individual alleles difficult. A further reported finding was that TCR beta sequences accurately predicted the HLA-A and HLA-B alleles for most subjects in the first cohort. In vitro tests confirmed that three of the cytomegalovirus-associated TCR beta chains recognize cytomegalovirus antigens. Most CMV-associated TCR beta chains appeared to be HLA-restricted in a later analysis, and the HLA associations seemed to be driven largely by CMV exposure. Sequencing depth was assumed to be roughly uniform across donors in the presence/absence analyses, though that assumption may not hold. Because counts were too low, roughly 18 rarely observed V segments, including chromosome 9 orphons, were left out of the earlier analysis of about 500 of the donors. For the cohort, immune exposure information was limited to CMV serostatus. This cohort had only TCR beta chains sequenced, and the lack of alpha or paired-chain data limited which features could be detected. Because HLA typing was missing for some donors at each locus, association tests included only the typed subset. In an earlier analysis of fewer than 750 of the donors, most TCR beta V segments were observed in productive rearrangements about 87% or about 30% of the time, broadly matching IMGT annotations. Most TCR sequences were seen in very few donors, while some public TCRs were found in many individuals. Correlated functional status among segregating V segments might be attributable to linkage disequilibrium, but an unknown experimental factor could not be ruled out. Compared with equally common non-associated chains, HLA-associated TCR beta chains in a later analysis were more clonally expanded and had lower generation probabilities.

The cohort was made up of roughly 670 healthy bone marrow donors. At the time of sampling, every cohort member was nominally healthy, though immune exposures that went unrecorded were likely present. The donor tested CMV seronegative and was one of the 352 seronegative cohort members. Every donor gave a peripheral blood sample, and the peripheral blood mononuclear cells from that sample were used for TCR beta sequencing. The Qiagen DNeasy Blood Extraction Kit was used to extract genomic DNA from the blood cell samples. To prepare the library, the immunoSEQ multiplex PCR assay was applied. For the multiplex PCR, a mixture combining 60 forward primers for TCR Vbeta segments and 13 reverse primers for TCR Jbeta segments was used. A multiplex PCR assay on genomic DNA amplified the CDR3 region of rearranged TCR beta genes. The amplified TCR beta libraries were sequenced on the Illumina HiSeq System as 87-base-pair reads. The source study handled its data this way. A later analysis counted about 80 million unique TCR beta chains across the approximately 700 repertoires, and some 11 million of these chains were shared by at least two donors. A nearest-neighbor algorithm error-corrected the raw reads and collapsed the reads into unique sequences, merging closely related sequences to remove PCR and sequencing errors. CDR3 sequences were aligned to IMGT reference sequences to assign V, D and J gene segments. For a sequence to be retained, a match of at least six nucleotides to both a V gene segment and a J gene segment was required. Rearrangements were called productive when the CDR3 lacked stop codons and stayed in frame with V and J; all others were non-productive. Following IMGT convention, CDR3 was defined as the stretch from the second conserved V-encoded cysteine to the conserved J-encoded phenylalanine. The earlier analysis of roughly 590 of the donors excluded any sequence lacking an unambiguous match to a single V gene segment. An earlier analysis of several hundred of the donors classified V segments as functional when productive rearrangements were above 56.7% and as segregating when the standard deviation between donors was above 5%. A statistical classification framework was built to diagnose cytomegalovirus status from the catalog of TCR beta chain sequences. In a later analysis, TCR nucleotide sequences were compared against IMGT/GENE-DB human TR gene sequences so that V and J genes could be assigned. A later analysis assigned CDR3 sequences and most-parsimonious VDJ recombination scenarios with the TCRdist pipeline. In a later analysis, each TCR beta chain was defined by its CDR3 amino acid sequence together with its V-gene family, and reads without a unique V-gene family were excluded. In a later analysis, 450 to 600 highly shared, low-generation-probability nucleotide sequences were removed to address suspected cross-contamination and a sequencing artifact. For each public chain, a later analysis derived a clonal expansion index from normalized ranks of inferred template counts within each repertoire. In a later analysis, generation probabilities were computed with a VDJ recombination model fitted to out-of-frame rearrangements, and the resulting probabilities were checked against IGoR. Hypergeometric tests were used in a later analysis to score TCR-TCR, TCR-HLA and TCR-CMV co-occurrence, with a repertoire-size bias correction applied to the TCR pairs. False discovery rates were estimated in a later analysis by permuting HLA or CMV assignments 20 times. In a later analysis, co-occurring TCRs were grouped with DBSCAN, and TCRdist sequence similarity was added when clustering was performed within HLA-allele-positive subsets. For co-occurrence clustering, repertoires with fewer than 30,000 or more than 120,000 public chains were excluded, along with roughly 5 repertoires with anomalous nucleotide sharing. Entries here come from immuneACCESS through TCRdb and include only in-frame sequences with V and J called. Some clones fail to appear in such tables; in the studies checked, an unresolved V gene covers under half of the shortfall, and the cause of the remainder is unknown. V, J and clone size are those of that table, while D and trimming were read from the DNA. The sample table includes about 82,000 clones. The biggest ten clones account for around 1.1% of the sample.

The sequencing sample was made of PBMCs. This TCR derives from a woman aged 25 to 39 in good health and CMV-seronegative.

CDR3 region: CASRREKGYEQYF. The DNA is as follows: TGTGCCAGCAGGCGGGAGAAGGGCTACGAGCAGTACTTC. Here the chain combines TRBV2 and TRBJ2-7, with TRBD2 matching 7 junction bases. Taken from the germline V gene, the CDR1 and CDR2 loops are SNHLY and FYNNEI. Its CDR3 holds 13 amino acids, cysteine through phenylalanine. Solely the CDR3 DNA is kept, with 39 bases framed from the first base. V is cut back by 6 bases and J by 3 bases, with 5 bases in the junction unmatched.